A single sample is the source of the 5 T cell receptor beta chains below, sequenced in a study of shared clonotypes between healthy human individuals. CD45RO-negative cells were positively selected for CCR7, leaving out terminally differentiated effector memory CD45RA+ cells. Assay: immunoSEQ multiplex PCR; the TCRdb copy retains only in-frame clones and omits some. The table has over 2 million clones, roughly 94% seen once; the top ten hold approximately 1.2%. The sample was naive CD8+ T cells sorted from blood. These receptors were taken from a man aged 18-30 years in good health.

V usage is TRBV10-1 and J usage is TRBJ2-3; possibly TRBD1 for D (6 bases). This CDR3 has 12 residues. V lost 3 bases and J 14 bases, leaving 15 bases between the germline ends. Germline CDR1 reads WNHNN; CDR2 reads SYGVQD (reference sequence). CDR3 DNA: TGCGCCAGCAGTGAATCAGGGGTGGACGTGTATTTT. Its protein is CASSESGVDVYF.

The table lists this clone with a few counts. The chain joins TRBV4-1 to TRBJ1-1, with D tentatively TRBD1 (6 bases). Trimming pared 0 bases from V and 6 bases from J, leaving 14 bases between. Germline values: CDR1 MGHRA, CDR2 YSYEKL. This CDR3 region has 15 residues. CDR3 nucleotide sequence: TGCGCCAGCAGCCAAGATAACAGGCCAGGGGCTGAAGCTTTCTTT. Encoded protein: CASSQDNRPGAEAFF.

The chain has TRBV4-3 and TRBJ2-1; 15 bases are shared with TRBD2. Germline CDR1 reads LGHNA; CDR2 reads YSLEER. The junction had 7 bases not matched to a gene; V was cut back by 1 base and J by 0 bases. The CDR3 runs to 20 residues. CDR3 in amino acids: CASSQGGLAGGPRSYNEQFF. The CDR3 coding sequence is TGCGCCAGCAGCCAAGGCGGACTAGCGGGAGGGCCTCGCTCCTACAATGAGCAGTTCTTC.

In regard to this clone: This sample includes further DNA sequences coding for the same CDR3. The chain employs TRBV6-6 and TRBJ1-2; TRBD1 is a possible D gene (6 bases). This CDR3 is built from 14 residues. The V gene lost 0 bases and the J gene lost 5 bases, with 10 bases spanning the gap. Germline assignment: CDR1 MNHNY and CDR2 SVGAGI (reference sequence). CDR3 coding DNA: TGTGCCAGCAGTTACTCGGGGGGCGGGTATGGCTACACCTTC. Residues: CASSYSGGGYGYTF.

The chain combines TRBV25-1 with TRBJ2-7; no reliable D call. The ends were cut back, 3 bases at V and 1 base at J, with 7 bases in the middle. In germline, CDR1 is MGHDK, CDR2 SYGVNS. The CDR3 loop spans 13 amino acids. The CDR3 DNA is TGTGCCAGCAGTGACCGTCTTTCCTACGAGCAGTACTTC. This encodes CASSDRLSYEQYF.